The 5 T cell receptor beta chains listed next were all sequenced from one sample in a study of CD8 T cells in Susac syndrome. When the RNA was reverse transcribed, random hexamers were used with an input of roughly 0.5 to 1 ug. TCRdb re-called the immunoSEQ multiplex PCR reads through MiXCR, storing one row per CDR3 protein. This table has 330,000 or so distinct CDR3 sequences, 75% to 85% appearing once. The sample consisted of CD8+ T cells from PBMCs. These TCRs come from a human donor with multiple sclerosis.

The genes are TRBV5-1 and TRBJ2-1; 10 bases match TRBD2. The V gene's germline CDR1 is SGHRS and CDR2 YFSETQ. With 0 bases clipped from V and 7 bases from J, the junction kept 7 bases outside the gene matches. This CDR3 comprises 16 residues. The CDR3 DNA reads TGCGCCAGCAGCTTGGCCCTAGCGGGAGTGAGGAATGAGCAGTTCTTC. Its translation is CASSLALAGVRNEQFF.

The chain has TRBV6-2 or TRBV6-3 and TRBJ2-2; no reliable D call. Trimming took off 5 bases at V and 3 bases at J, with 1 base between the two ends. Germline V gene lookup returns CDR1 MNHEY and CDR2 SVGEGT. The CDR3 extends over 11 amino acids. The CDR3 loop reads CASSHTGELFF. In nucleotides, the CDR3 is TGTGCCAGCAGTCACACCGGGGAGCTGTTTTTT.

The chain links TRBV5-1 to TRBJ2-1; D is tentatively TRBD1 or TRBD2 (5 bases each). Trimming left V 3 bases short and J 4 bases short, with 8 bases between. Germline V lookup: CDR1 SGHRS, CDR2 YFSETQ. The CDR3 is made up of 13 amino acids. DNA of the CDR3: TGCGCCAGCAGCTGGGACGGGTACAATGAGCAGTTCTTC. It yields the protein CASSWDGYNEQFF.

The rearrangement joins TRBV28 to TRBJ2-7; the D gene is possibly TRBD1 (6 bases). The CDR3 has 15 residues. Trimming took off 5 bases at V and 0 bases at J, with 14 bases between the two ends. Germline CDR1 reads MDHEN; CDR2 reads SYDVKM. In nucleotides, the CDR3 is TGTGCCAGCAGTAGGGGGTGGACGGACTCCTACGAGCAGTACTTC. Protein sequence: CASSRGWTDSYEQYF.

This clonotype showed up just a few times. V gene TRBV7-2 combines with J gene TRBJ2-7; D ambiguous. This CDR3 has 12 amino acids. V was shortened by 6 bases and J by 2 bases, with 8 bases between the two germline ends. Germline CDR1 is SGHTA and CDR2 is FQGNSA. In DNA form, the CDR3 reads TGTGCCAGCAGTTTATCTACCTACGAGCAGTACTTC. This gives the protein CASSLSTYEQYF.